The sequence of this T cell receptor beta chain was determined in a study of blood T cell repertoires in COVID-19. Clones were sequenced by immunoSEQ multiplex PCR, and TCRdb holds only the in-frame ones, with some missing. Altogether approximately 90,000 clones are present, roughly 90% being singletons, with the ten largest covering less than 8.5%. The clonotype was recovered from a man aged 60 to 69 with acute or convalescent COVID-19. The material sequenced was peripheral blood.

The CDR3 coding sequence is TGTGCCAGCAGCTTAGAAACAGCAAATTCACCCCTCCACTTT. Amino acid sequence: CASSLETANSPLHF. The chain carries TRBV11-2 and TRBJ1-6; no firm D call. Germline CDR1 SGHAT, CDR2 FQNNGV. This CDR3 region has 14 residues. The ends were cut back, 0 bases at V and 7 bases at J, with 7 bases in the middle.